The 8 T cell receptor beta chains given below trace back to one sample, sequenced in a study of response to subunit inactivated influenza vaccine. TCRdb re-called the RT-PCR reads with MiXCR, one entry per CDR3 protein. The table shows some 500,000 distinct CDR3 sequences, with 15% to 20% occurring only once. The source material was CD4+ T cells sorted from PBMCs, sampled less than 30 months after vaccination. The receptors stem from a man aged 50 to 69 who received an inactivated influenza vaccine.

This clonotype was seen a single time. This may be a read error: a much more frequent sequence differs by one nucleotide. The CDR3 reads CSAFGRGIYEQYF. The CDR3, as DNA: TGCAGTGCTTTTGGACGGGGAATCTACGAGCAGTACTTC. This chain joins TRBV20-1 and TRBJ2-7, with D maybe TRBD2 (5 bases). CDR1 DFQATT and CDR2 SNEGSKA come from the germline V gene (reference sequence). The CDR3 runs to 13 residues. V lost 5 bases and J 3 bases, leaving 14 bases between the germline ends.

The chain recombines TRBV4-3 with TRBJ2-5, with 7 nucleotides matching TRBD2. V shed 0 bases, J shed 4 bases, and the junction held 11 bases outside the gene matches. Germline V gene data show CDR1 as LGHNA and CDR2 as YSLEER. This CDR3 is 17 amino acids long. CDR3 amino acids: CASSQDLGREYGETQYF. The CDR3 DNA reads TGCGCCAGCAGCCAAGATCTGGGGCGGGAGTATGGAGAGACCCAGTACTTC.

The chain combines TRBV15 with TRBJ1-3; 7 nucleotides match TRBD1. The CDR3 spans 15 residues. CDR1 LNHNV and CDR2 YYDKDF come from the germline V gene (reference sequence). V lost 3 bases to trimming and J lost 4 bases; unmatched junction nucleotides: 6. In nucleotides, the CDR3 is TGTGCCACCAGCAGCCCAGGGACAGAAGGAAACACCATATATTTT. This encodes CATSSPGTEGNTIYF.

The chain is built from TRBV5-1 and TRBJ2-7; D might be TRBD1 (5 bases). V was cut by 0 bases and J by 0 bases, with 7 bases left in between. In germline, CDR1 is SGHRS, CDR2 YFSETQ. The CDR3 extends over 14 amino acids. Here the CDR3 reads CASSLDGHSYEQYF. CDR3 coding DNA: TGCGCCAGCAGCTTGGATGGACACTCCTACGAGCAGTACTTC.

This clonotype showed up just a few times. V usage is TRBV27 and J usage is TRBJ2-2; 9 bases fit TRBD2. The CDR3 covers 17 residues. Germline loops: CDR1 MNHEY, CDR2 SMNVEV (reference sequence). V shed 5 bases and J 5 bases; nucleotides not matched to a gene: 12. CDR3 bases: TGTGCCAGCAGTAGGCAGCGGGGGGAGGGACTAACCGGGGAGCTGTTTTTT. It specifies CASSRQRGEGLTGELFF.

The sample holds a few counts of this clonotype. CDR3 nucleotides: TGTGCCAGCAGCTGGGGGACAGGGGGAAACACTGAAGCTTTCTTT. Protein product: CASSWGTGGNTEAFF. V gene TRBV7-9 combines with J gene TRBJ1-1; 11 nucleotides line up with TRBD1. The length of the CDR3 is 15 residues. J was trimmed by 2 bases and V by 4 bases; bases with no gene match: 3. Germline V gene sequence: CDR1 SEHNR, CDR2 FQNEAQ (reference sequence).

The chain employs TRBV15 and TRBJ1-2, with TRBD1 as a possible D gene (5 bases). This CDR3 is built from 13 residues. Germline V gene data show CDR1 as LNHNV and CDR2 as YYDKDF (reference sequence). With 3 bases removed from V and 6 bases from J, the gap between germline ends came to 11 bases. The CDR3 DNA follows: TGTGCCACCAGCAGCCTTTGGGGGGATGGCTACACCTTC. It codes for CATSSLWGDGYTF.

The chain carries TRBV5-1 and TRBJ1-2; 10 positions agree with TRBD1. Germline V gives CDR1 SGHRS, CDR2 YFSETQ. V lost 4 bases, J lost 3 bases, and 9 bases stayed unmatched. This CDR3 spans 16 amino acids. The CDR3 DNA sequence: TGCGCCAGCAGCAATTCCGGACAGGGGGGGTACTATGGCTACACCTTC. It is translated as CASSNSGQGGYYGYTF.